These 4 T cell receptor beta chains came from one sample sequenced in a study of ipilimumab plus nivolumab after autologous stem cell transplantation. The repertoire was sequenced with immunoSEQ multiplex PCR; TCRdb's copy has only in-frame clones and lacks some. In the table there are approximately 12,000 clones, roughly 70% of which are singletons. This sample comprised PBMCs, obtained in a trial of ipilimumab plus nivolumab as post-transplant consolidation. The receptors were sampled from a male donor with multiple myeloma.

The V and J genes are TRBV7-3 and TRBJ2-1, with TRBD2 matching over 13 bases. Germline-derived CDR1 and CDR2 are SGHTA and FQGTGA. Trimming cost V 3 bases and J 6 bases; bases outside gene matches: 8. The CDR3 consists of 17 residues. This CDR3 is CASSLGGTSGVINEQFF. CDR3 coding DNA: TGTGCCAGCAGCTTGGGAGGGACTAGCGGGGTAATCAATGAGCAGTTCTTC.

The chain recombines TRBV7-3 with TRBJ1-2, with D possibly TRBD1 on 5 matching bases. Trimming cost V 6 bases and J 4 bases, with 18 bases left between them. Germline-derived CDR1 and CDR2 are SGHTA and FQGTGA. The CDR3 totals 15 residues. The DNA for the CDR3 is TGTGCCAGCAGTTCCGTAGTCGGGGGGAGCTATGGCTACACCTTC. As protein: CASSSVVGGSYGYTF.

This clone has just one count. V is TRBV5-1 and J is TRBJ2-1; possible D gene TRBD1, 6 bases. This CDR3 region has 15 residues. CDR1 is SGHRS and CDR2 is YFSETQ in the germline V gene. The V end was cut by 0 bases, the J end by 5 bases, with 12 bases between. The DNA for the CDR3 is TGCGCCAGCAGCTTGGCCGGGACAAACAACAATGAGCAGTTCTTC. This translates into CASSLAGTNNNEQFF.

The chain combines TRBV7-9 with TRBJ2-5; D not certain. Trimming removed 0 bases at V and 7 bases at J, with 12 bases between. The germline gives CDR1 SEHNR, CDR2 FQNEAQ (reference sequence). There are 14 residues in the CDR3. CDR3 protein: CASSLAFSLGTQYF. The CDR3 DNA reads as TGTGCCAGCAGCTTAGCGTTCTCCTTAGGGACCCAGTACTTC.